The 24 T cell receptor beta chains presented below share a single source sample, sequenced in a study of blood T cell repertoires in COVID-19. The protocol was immunoSEQ multiplex PCR, while the TCRdb copy is restricted to in-frame clones and leaves out a portion. The data contain 100,000 to 120,000 clones, roughly four fifths of them singletons. Input material: peripheral blood. Receptor source: a woman in her fifties or sixties with acute or convalescent COVID-19.

The chain has TRBV29-1 and TRBJ1-5, with no clear D. This CDR3 comprises 13 residues. The V end lost 4 bases, the J end lost 0 bases, and 7 bases lay between the germline ends. Germline V gives CDR1 SQVTM, CDR2 ANQGSEA. The CDR3 coding sequence is TGCAGCGTTGTCTCGGGTAGCAATCAGCCCCAGCATTTT. The encoded protein is CSVVSGSNQPQHF.

The chain is built from TRBV10-3 and TRBJ2-3, with D tentatively TRBD1 (6 bases). CDR3 size: 14 residues. Trimming cost V 0 bases and J 2 bases, with 6 bases left between them. Per the germline V gene, CDR1 is ENHRY and CDR2 is SYGVKD. CDR3 nucleotide sequence: TGTGCCATCAGTGAGTCGGGGGCCACAGATACGCAGTATTTT. Translating gives CAISESGATDTQYF.

The rearrangement joins TRBV15 to TRBJ2-5, with D perhaps matching TRBD2 (5 bases). Trimming removed 0 bases from V and 4 bases from J, with 15 bases in between. Germline-derived CDR1 and CDR2 are LNHNV and YYDKDF (reference sequence). The CDR3 consists of 16 residues. CDR3 loop: CATSRDLAFGLETQYF. The DNA for the CDR3 is TGTGCCACCAGCAGAGATCTAGCATTCGGGCTAGAGACCCAGTACTTC.

J is TRBJ1-4 and V is TRBV7-3; 7 bases are a match to TRBD1. Germline values: CDR1 SGHTA, CDR2 FQGTGA. V gave up 5 bases and J gave up 6 bases; unmatched junction bases: 15. The CDR3 is 17 residues long. CDR3 bases: TGTGCCAGCAGCCACGACAGGGTAGGTTGGTTCTATGAAAAACTGTTTTTT. Protein sequence: CASSHDRVGWFYEKLFF.

The rearrangement joins TRBV5-1 to TRBJ1-1; TRBD1 matches at 7 bases. The V and J ends lost 0 bases and 5 bases, in that order; junction bases with no gene match: 4. Germline V CDR1 and CDR2: SGHRS, YFSETQ. The CDR3 has 14 amino acids. DNA for the CDR3: TGCGCCAGCAGCTTGGACAGGGGATTAACTGAAGCTTTCTTT. Protein sequence: CASSLDRGLTEAFF.

This chain links TRBV7-2 with TRBJ2-1; tentatively, D is TRBD2 (7 bases). The CDR3 has 16 amino acids. Trimming cost V 2 bases and J 9 bases, with 20 bases left between them. Germline CDR1 SGHTA, CDR2 FQGNSA. This CDR3 is CASSLRGPGGYGEQFF. The CDR3 bases are TGTGCCAGCAGCTTAAGGGGTCCGGGGGGCTATGGTGAGCAGTTCTTC.

The gene calls are TRBV11-2 and TRBJ2-3; TRBD2 agrees at 7 bases. The junction had 8 bases not matched to a gene; V was cut back by 8 bases and J by 0 bases. Germline CDR1 reads SGHAT; CDR2 reads FQNNGV. This CDR3 spans 15 amino acids. CDR3 protein: CASAIVGGSTDTQYF. Written as DNA, the CDR3 is TGTGCCAGCGCCATAGTGGGGGGGAGCACAGATACGCAGTATTTT.

The chain is built from TRBV4-3 and TRBJ2-7, with TRBD1 matching over 7 bases. This CDR3 region has 15 residues. After removal of 1 base from V and 2 bases from J, the junction contained 5 bases not matched to a gene. The germline CDR1 and CDR2 sequences are LGHNA and YSLEER. The CDR3 here is CASSQVLDRTYEQYF. The CDR3 DNA is TGCGCCAGCAGCCAAGTCCTGGACAGGACCTACGAGCAGTACTTC.

J is TRBJ1-6 and V is TRBV11-2, with 7 bases aligning to TRBD1. The CDR3 extends over 17 amino acids. Germline V gives CDR1 SGHAT, CDR2 FQNNGV. The V gene end was trimmed by 0 bases and the J gene end by 8 bases; junction bases not matched to a gene: 10. The CDR3 is CASSLDRRQGVDSPLHF. For the CDR3, the DNA is TGTGCCAGCAGCTTAGATCGCCGACAGGGAGTGGATTCACCCCTCCACTTT.

The chain recombines TRBV28 with TRBJ1-2; TRBD1 aligns across 9 bases. The CDR3 sequence is 15 residues long. Germline CDR1 and CDR2: MDHEN and SYDVKM. V was pared by 6 bases and J by 3 bases, with 8 bases of the junction left unmatched. The CDR3 loop is CASRSRDREDYGYTF. CDR3 nucleotides: TGTGCCAGCAGGTCCCGGGACAGGGAGGACTATGGCTACACCTTC.

The rearrangement uses TRBV5-1 and TRBJ1-1, with TRBD1 matching 11 bases. Per the germline V gene, CDR1 is SGHRS and CDR2 is YFSETQ. This CDR3 has 17 residues. The trim removed 4 bases at V and 5 bases at J, leaving 13 bases unmatched. The CDR3 DNA follows: TGCGCCAGCAGCGGGCCGGGACAGGGGGAAATCGGAACTGAAGCTTTCTTT. It encodes CASSGPGQGEIGTEAFF.

CDR3 DNA: TGTGCCAGTAGTATGACTAATCAGCCCCAGCATTTT. Translating it yields CASSMTNQPQHF. The chain employs TRBV19 and TRBJ1-5; no definite D call. Trimming took 3 bases from V and 4 from J, leaving 4 bases between them. The CDR3 loop spans 12 amino acids. The germline CDR1 and CDR2 sequences are LNHDA and SQIVND (reference sequence).

The chain recombines TRBV5-4 with TRBJ2-5; TRBD2 aligns across 8 bases. The CDR3 is 15 amino acids. The germline CDR1 and CDR2 sequences are SGHNT and YYREEE (reference sequence). J gave up 2 bases and V 4 bases, and 7 bases lay outside the gene matches. CDR3 DNA sequence: TGTGCCAGCAGCCCAGCGGGGGCCCTACAAGAGACCCAGTACTTC. Translating gives CASSPAGALQETQYF.

The chain links TRBV5-3 to TRBJ2-3; D remains unclear. TRBV5-3 is an ORF; its function is uncertain. V was trimmed by 10 bases and J by 1 base, leaving 7 bases between them. CDR3 size: 11 residues. This CDR3 reads CAPAGTDTQYF. The CDR3 DNA reads as TGTGCCCCTGCGGGCACAGATACGCAGTATTTT.

The chain uses TRBV18 and TRBJ2-1; 7 bases line up with TRBD1. The V segment lost 0 bases and the J segment 0 bases; nucleotides outside the gene matches: 8. Germline-derived CDR1 and CDR2 are KGHSH and LQKENI. The CDR3 loop spans 18 amino acids. The CDR3 DNA sequence: TGTGCCAGCTCACCACCGAAAGGGACAGAGAGCTCCTACAATGAGCAGTTCTTC. It translates to CASSPPKGTESSYNEQFF.

V and J are TRBV29-1 and TRBJ1-5; D remains ambiguous. CDR3 length equals 12 residues. Germline CDR1 is SQVTM and CDR2 is ANQGSEA. V dropped 4 bases and J dropped 2 bases, with 6 bases sitting between them. The CDR3 protein is CSVAEGNQPQHF. CDR3 bases: TGCAGCGTTGCCGAGGGCAATCAGCCCCAGCATTTT.

This clone was counted a few times. The chain carries TRBV4-3 and TRBJ2-1; a possible D gene is TRBD2 (7 bases). The ends were cut back, 3 bases at V and 2 bases at J, with 11 bases in the middle. The CDR3 runs to 15 residues. In germline, CDR1 is LGHNA, CDR2 YSLEER. CDR3 bases: TGCGCCAGCAGCCACACGGGGGGCGCCTACAATGAGCAGTTCTTC. Translating it yields CASSHTGGAYNEQFF.

This clone showed up just a few times. The chain couples TRBV28 to TRBJ1-1; D gene uncertain. Germline values: CDR1 MDHEN, CDR2 SYDVKM. The CDR3 sequence is 14 residues long. V lost 4 bases to trimming and J lost 0 bases, with 9 bases between them. The CDR3 spells CASSSSGMNTEAFF. DNA of the CDR3: TGTGCCAGCAGTTCCAGCGGAATGAACACTGAAGCTTTCTTT.

This chain uses TRBV12-5 with TRBJ2-1; 10 nucleotides align to TRBD1. CDR3 size: 13 residues. V shed 7 bases and J 7 bases; nucleotides not matched to a gene: 4. Germline V gives CDR1 LGHNT, CDR2 FRNRAP. In DNA, the CDR3 is TGTGCTAGTGCCTTGGACAGGGGGAATGAGCAGTTCTTC. Translating gives CASALDRGNEQFF.

The DNA of the CDR3 is TGCGCCAGCAGCGGAAGGACGGGGGTGGAGGAGACCCAGTACTTC. It codes for CASSGRTGVEETQYF. This chain uses TRBV5-1 with TRBJ2-5, with D perhaps matching TRBD2 (6 bases). The CDR3 extends over 15 amino acids. CDR1 is SGHRS, CDR2 YFSETQ, per germline. Trimming pared 4 bases from V and 5 bases from J, leaving 18 bases between.

The chain is built from TRBV29-1 and TRBJ1-2, with D perhaps TRBD1 (5 bases). Looked up from germline, CDR1 is SQVTM and CDR2 is ANQGSEA. The CDR3 extends over 12 amino acids. The CDR3, as DNA: TGCATCGTATCGAGCGGGGCTCGGGGCTACACCTTC. The encoded protein is CIVSSGARGYTF.

V gene TRBV2 combines with J gene TRBJ2-7; no clear D gene. The V end was cut by 1 base, the J end by 7 bases, with 8 bases between. CDR1 and CDR2 from the germline V gene are SNHLY and FYNNEI. The CDR3 is made up of 12 amino acids. In DNA, the CDR3 is TGTGCCAGCAGTGAAGAAACTATTGAGCAGTACTTC. Amino acids: CASSEETIEQYF.

The CDR3 here is CASSQDLTGQGVGTQYF. CDR3 coding DNA: TGCGCCAGCAGCCAAGATCTTACAGGACAGGGTGTAGGTACGCAGTATTTT. V gene TRBV4-3 combines with J gene TRBJ2-3, with 8 nucleotides matching TRBD1. After removal of 0 bases from V and 8 bases from J, the junction contained 13 bases not matched to a gene. This CDR3 has 17 amino acids. Germline CDR1 is LGHNA and CDR2 is YSLEER.

The V and J genes are TRBV5-4 and TRBJ2-7; no reliable D call. V lost 4 bases and J 3 bases, leaving 5 bases between the germline ends. The CDR3 has 11 residues. Germline values: CDR1 SGHNT, CDR2 YYREEE (reference sequence). This CDR3 reads CASSQDYEQYF. The CDR3 nucleotides read TGTGCCAGCAGCCAGGACTACGAGCAGTACTTC. Using reference TRBV5-4 and TRBJ2-7 for the parts outside the CDR3, the full variable domain is ETGVTQSPTHLIKTRGQQVTLRCSSQSGHNTVSWYQQALGQGPQFIFQYYREEENGRGNFPPRFSGLQFPNYSSELNVNALELDDSALYLCASSQDYEQYFGPGTRLTVT.